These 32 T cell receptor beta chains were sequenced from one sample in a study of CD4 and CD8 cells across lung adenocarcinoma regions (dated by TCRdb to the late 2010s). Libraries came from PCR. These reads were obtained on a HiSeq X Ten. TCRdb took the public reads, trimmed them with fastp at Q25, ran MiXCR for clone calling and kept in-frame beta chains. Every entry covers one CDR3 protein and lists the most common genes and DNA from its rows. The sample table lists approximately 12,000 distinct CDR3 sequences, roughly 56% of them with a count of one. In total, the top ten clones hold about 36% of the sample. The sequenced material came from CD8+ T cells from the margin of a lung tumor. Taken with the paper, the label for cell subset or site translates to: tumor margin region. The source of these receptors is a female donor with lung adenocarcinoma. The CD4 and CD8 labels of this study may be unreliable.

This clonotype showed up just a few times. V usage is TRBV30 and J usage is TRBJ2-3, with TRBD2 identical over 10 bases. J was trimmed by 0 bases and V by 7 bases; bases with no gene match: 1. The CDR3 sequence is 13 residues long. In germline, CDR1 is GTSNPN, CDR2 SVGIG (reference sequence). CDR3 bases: TGTGCCTCTAGCGGGGGTAGCACAGATACGCAGTATTTT. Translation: CASSGGSTDTQYF.

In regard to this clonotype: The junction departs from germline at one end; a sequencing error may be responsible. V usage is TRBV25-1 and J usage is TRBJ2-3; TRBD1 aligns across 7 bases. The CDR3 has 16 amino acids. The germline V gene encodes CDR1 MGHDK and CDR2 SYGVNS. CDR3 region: CASREYGGQDPDTQYF. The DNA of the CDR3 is TGTGCCAGCAGGGAATACGGAGGACAGGACCCAGATACGCAGTATTTT. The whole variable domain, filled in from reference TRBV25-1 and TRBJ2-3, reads EADIYQTPRYLVIGTGKKITLECSQTMGHDKMYWYQQDPGMELHLIHYSYGVNSTEKGDLSSESTVSRIRTEHFPLTLESARPSHTSQYLCASREYGGQDPDTQYFGPGTRLTVL.

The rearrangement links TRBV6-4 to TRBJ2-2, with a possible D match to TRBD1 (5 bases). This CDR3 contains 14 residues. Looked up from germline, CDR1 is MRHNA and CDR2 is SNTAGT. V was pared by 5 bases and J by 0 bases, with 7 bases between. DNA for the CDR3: TGTGCCAGCAGTCGACAGACGAACACCGGGGAGCTGTTTTTT. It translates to CASSRQTNTGELFF.

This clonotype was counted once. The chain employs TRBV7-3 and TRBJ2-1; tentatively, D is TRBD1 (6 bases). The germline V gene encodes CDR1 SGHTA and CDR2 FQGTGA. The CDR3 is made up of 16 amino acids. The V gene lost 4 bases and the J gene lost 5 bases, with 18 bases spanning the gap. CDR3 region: CASSYRGQQSNNEQFF. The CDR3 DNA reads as TGTGCCAGCAGCTACCGAGGACAGCAGAGCAACAATGAGCAGTTCTTC.

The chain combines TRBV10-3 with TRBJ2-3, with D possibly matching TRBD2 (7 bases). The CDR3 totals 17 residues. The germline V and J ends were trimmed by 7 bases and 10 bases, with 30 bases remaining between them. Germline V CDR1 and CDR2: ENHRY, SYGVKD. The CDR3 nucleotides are TGTGCCATCATGGGGCAGACCTCCCGCGGGGGCACCGATGCGCAGTATTTT. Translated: CAIMGQTSRGGTDAQYF.

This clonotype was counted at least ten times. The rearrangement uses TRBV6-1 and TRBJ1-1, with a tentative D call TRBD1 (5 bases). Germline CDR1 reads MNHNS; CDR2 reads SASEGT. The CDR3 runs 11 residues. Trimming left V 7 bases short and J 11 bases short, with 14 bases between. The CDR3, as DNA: TGTGCCAGCACCGCTGGACAATCCGCTTTCTTT. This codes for CASTAGQSAFF.

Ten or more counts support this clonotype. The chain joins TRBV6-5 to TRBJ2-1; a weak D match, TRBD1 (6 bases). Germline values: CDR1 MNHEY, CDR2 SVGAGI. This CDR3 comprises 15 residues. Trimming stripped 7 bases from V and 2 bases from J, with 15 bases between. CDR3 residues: CASTPVRGAYNEQFF. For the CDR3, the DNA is TGTGCCAGCACCCCGGTCAGGGGCGCCTACAATGAGCAGTTCTTC.

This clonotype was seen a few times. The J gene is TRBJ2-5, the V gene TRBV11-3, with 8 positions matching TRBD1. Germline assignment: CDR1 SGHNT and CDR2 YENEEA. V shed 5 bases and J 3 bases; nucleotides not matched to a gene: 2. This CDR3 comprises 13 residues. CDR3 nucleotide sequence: TGTGCCAGCAGCCAGGGACAGGAAGAGACCCAGTACTTC. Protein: CASSQGQEETQYF.

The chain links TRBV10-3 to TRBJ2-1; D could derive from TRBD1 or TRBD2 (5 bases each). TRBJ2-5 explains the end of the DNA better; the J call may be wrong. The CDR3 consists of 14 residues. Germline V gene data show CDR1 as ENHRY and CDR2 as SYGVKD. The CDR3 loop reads CAGRGRGETDTQYF. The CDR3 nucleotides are TGTGCGGGCCGAGGGAGAGGGGAGACAGATACCCAGTACTTC.

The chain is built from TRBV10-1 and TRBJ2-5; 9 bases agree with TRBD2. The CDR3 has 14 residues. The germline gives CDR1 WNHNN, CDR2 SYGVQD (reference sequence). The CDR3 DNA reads TGCGCGAGGAGCGGGGGGCGGGGCGGAGAGATTCAGTACTTC. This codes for CARSGGRGGEIQYF.

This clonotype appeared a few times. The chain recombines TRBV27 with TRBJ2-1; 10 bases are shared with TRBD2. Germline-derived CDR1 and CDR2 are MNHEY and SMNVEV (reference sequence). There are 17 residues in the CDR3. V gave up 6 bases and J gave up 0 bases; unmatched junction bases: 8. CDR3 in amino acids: CASSRTSGTLSYNEQFF. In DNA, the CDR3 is TGTGCCAGCAGCCGAACTAGCGGGACCCTCTCCTACAATGAGCAGTTCTTC.

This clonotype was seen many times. The CDR3: CAISSWGRSSYEQYF. CDR3 coding DNA: TGCGCCATTAGCTCATGGGGGAGGAGCTCCTACGAGCAGTACTTC. The J gene is TRBJ2-7, the V gene TRBV10-1; D might be TRBD2 (6 bases). Germline V CDR1 and CDR2: WNHNN, SYGVQD (reference sequence). This CDR3 has 15 residues. Deletions cut 10 bases from V and 0 bases from J, with 19 bases between.

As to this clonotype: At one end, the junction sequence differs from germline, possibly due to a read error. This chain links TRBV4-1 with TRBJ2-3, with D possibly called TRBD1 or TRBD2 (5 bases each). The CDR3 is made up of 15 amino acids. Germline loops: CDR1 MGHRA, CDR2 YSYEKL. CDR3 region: CGSSPGLRATDTQYF. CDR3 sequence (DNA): TGCGGCAGCAGCCCGGGGCTGCGAGCCACAGACACTCAGTATTTC.

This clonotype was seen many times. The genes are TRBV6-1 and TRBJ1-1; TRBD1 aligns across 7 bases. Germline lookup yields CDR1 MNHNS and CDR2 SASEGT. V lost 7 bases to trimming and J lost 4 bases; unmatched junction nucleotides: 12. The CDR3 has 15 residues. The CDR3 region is CASKVSGTEATEAFF. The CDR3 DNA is TGTGCCAGCAAAGTTAGCGGGACAGAGGCCACTGAAGCTTTCTTT.

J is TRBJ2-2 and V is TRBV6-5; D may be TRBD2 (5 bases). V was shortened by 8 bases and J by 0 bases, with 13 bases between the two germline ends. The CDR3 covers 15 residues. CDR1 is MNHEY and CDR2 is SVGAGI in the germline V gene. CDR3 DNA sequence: TGTGCCAGCCGCTACCGCGGGTCGAACACCGGGGAGCTGTTTTTT. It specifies CASRYRGSNTGELFF.

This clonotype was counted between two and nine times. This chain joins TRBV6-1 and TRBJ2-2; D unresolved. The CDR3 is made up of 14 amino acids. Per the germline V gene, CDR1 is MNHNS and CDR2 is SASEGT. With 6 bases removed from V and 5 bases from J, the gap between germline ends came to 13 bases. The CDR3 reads CASRDWTPTGELFF. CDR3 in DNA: TGTGCCAGCAGAGACTGGACCCCGACCGGGGAGCTGTTTTTT.

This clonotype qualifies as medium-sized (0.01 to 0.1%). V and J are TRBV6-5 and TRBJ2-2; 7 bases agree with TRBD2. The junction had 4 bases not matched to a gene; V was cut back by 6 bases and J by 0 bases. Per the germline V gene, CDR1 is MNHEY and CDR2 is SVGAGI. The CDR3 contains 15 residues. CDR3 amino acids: CASRRLAANTGELFF. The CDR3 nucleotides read TGTGCCAGCAGACGACTAGCAGCGAACACCGGGGAGCTGTTTTTT.

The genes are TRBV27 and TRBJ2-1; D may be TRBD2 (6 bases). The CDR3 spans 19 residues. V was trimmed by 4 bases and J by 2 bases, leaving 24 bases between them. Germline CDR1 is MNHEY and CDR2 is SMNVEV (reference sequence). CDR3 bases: TGTGCCAGCAGTTCACTCGGGGGTTACTTTGGTCCGGCCTACAATGAGCAGTTCTTC. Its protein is CASSSLGGYFGPAYNEQFF.

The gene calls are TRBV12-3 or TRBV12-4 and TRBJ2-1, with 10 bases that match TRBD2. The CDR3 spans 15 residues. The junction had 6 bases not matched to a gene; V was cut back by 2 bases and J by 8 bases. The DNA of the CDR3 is TGTGCCAGCAGTTTACAAGCGGGGGGGCCGCATGAGCAGTTCTTC. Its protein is CASSLQAGGPHEQFF.

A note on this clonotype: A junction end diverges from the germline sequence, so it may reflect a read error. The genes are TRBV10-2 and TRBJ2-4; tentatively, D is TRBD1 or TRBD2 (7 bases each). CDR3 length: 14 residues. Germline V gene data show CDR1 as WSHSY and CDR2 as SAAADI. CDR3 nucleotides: TGCGGCAGCAGGGGGGGGAGGGACAAAGATATTCAGTACTTC. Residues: CGSRGGRDKDIQYF.

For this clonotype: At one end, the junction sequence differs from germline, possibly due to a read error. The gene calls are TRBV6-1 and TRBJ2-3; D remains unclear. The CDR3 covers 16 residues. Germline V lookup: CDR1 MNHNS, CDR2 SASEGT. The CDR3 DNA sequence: TGTGCCAGCAGTCCTTCCGGGCAGCGAGCCACAGATACGCAGTACTTT. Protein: CASSPSGQRATDTQYF.

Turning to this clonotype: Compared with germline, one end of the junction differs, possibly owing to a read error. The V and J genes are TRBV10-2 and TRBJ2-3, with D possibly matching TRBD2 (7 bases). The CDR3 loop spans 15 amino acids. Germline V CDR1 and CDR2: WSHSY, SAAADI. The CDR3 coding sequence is TGCGCCCGCAGAGATCTGGCGGGGGCCACAGACACGCAGTACTTT. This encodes CARRDLAGATDTQYF.

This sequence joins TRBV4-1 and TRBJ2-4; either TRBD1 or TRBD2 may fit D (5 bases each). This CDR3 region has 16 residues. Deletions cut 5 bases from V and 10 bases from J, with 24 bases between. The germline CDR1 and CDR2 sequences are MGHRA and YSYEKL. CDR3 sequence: CASSVSGLRATNIQYF. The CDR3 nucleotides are TGCGCCAGCAGCGTCTCGGGGCTGAGAGCCACAAATATTCAGTACTTC.

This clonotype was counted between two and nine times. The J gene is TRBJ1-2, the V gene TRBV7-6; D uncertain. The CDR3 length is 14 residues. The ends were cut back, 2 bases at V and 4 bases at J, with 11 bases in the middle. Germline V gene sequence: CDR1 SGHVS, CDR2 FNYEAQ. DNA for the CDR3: TGTGCCAGCAGCTTATCTGGTTTCGGCTATGGCTACACCTTC. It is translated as CASSLSGFGYGYTF.

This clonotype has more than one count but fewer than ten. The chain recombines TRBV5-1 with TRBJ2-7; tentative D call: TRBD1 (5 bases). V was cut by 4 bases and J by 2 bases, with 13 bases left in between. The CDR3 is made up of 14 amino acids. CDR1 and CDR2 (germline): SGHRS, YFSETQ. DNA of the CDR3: TGCGCCAGCAGCGCTGACAGCAACCCCTACGAGCAGTACTTC. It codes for CASSADSNPYEQYF.

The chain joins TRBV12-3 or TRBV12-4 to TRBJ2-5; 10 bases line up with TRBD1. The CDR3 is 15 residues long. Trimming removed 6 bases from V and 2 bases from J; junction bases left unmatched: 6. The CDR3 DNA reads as TGTGCCAGCAGCCTAGGACAGGGGGTTCAAGAGACCCAGTACTTC. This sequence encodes CASSLGQGVQETQYF.

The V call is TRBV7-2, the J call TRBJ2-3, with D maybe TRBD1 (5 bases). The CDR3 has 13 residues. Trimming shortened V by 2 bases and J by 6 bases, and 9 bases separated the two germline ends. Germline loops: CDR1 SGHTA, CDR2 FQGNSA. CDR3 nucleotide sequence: TGTGCCAGCAGCTTATACAGGTCTGATACGCAGTATTTT. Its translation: CASSLYRSDTQYF.

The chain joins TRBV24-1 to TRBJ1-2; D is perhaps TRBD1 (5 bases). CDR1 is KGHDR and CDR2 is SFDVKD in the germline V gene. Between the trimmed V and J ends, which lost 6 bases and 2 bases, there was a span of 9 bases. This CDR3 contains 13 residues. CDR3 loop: CATSRTSNYGYTF. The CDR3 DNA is TGTGCCACCAGTCGGACATCCAACTATGGCTACACCTTC.

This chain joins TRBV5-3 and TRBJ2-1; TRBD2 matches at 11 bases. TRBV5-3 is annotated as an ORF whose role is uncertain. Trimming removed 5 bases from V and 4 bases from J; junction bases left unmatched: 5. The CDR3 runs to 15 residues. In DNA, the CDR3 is TGTGCCAGAAGTTCCGGGACTAGCGGTTACAATGAGCAGTTCTTC. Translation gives CARSSGTSGYNEQFF.

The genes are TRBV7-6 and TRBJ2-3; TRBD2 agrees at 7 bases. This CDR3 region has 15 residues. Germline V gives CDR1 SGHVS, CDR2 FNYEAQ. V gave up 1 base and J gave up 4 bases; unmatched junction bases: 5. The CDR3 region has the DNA TGTGCCAGCAGCTTAGGTGGGGGGGGGGCAGATACGCAGTATTTT. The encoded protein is CASSLGGGGADTQYF.

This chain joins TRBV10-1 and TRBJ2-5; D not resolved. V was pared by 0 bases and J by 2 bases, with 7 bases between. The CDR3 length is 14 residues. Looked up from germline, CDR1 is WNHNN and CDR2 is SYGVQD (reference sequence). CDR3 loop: CASSESGRQETQYF. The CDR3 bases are TGCGCCAGCAGTGAGTCAGGTCGACAAGAGACCCAGTACTTC.

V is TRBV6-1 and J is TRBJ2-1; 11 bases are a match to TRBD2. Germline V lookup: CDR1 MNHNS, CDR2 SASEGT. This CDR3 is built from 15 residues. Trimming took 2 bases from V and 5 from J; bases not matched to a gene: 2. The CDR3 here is CASSETGLADNEQFF. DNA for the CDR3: TGTGCCAGCAGTGAAACGGGACTAGCGGACAATGAGCAGTTCTTC.